The clone carrying this TCR beta chain was seen a single time. What it binds is not known. Here immunoSEQ multiplex PCR was the method, and the copy in TCRdb shows in-frame clones only, minus some. The table lists roughly 51,000 clones, around 82% of them singletons, with over 3% in the top ten. Time point denoted: week 5, during vaccination. Topical imiquimod accompanied each vaccine dose, which consisted of 300 ug of mutant IDH1 20-mer peptide. This entry comes from a study of a mutant IDH1 vaccine in newly diagnosed glioma. The CDR3 has 17 residues. V was shortened by 0 bases and J by 2 bases, with 16 bases between the two germline ends. The germline V gene encodes CDR1 KGHSH and CDR2 LQKENI.

The chain recombines TRBV18 with TRBJ1-2, with unresolved D. The sequencing here drew on PBMCs, taken from a glioma patient whose treatment included an IDH1 peptide vaccine. The TCR sequence derives from a woman between 18 and 29 years old with glioma. Some clones in this sample may be carry-over from other donors' samples. CDR3 coding DNA: TGTGCCAGCTCACCACCCGGATCCATCAATTTAAACTATGGCTACACCTTC. Protein sequence: CASSPPGSINLNYGYTF.